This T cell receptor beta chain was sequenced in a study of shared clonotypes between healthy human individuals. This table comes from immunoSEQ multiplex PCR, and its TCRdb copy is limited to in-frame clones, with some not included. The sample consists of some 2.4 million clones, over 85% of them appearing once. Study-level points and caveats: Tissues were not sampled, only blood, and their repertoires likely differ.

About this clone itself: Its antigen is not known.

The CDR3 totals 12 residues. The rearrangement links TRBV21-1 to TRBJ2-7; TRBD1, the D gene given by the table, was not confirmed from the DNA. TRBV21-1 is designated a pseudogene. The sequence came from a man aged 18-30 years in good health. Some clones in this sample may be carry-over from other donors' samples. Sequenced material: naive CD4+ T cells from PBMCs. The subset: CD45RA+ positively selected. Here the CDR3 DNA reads TGTGCCAGCAGCAAGGCCGACTACGAGCAGTACTTC. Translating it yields CASSKADYEQYF.